The 13 T cell receptor beta chains presented below share a single source sample, sequenced in a study of OX40 agonist ivuxolimab in advanced cancers. Using immunoSEQ multiplex PCR, the repertoire was profiled, and TCRdb retains in-frame clones only, with some absent. The profile shows roughly 120,000 clones, approximately 90% of them singletons. This specimen consisted of CD4+ or CD8+ T cells sorted from blood, obtained in a trial of the OX40 agonist ivuxolimab. The origin of the receptors is an adult with an advanced solid tumor such as melanoma, head and neck, liver or kidney cancer.

This clone was observed once. J is TRBJ2-1 and V is TRBV7-9, with 14 bases aligning to TRBD2. Germline CDR1 and CDR2: SEHNR and FQNEAQ (reference sequence). The V gene end was trimmed by 6 bases and the J gene end by 0 bases; junction bases not matched to a gene: 7. The CDR3 spans 18 residues. The CDR3 reads CASSLRLAGGGSYNEQFF. CDR3 bases: TGTGCCAGCAGTCTAAGACTAGCGGGAGGGGGCTCCTACAATGAGCAGTTCTTC.

V usage is TRBV28 and J usage is TRBJ2-1, with TRBD2 matching over 13 bases. The J segment lost 6 bases and the V segment lost 5 bases, leaving 7 bases of the junction unmatched. Germline V CDR1 and CDR2: MDHEN, SYDVKM. This CDR3 comprises 16 residues. CDR3 sequence (DNA): TGTGCCAGCAGTCCCGCAGGACTAGCGGGAGTCAATGAGCAGTTCTTC. Protein sequence: CASSPAGLAGVNEQFF.

This clone came up once. This chain links TRBV4-3 with TRBJ2-3, with 11 bases matching TRBD2. This CDR3 region has 16 residues. The J segment lost 0 bases and the V segment lost 1 base, leaving 0 bases of the junction unmatched. In germline, CDR1 is LGHNA, CDR2 YSLEER. The CDR3 loop reads CASSQGTSGSTDTQYF. CDR3 DNA: TGCGCCAGCAGCCAAGGGACTAGCGGGAGCACAGATACGCAGTATTTT.

The chain links TRBV28 to TRBJ2-1, with D possibly matching TRBD2 (6 bases). The CDR3 totals 14 residues. Germline values: CDR1 MDHEN, CDR2 SYDVKM. The V gene lost 5 bases and the J gene lost 11 bases, with 19 bases spanning the gap. The CDR3 sequence is CASSLTGGTPKQFF. The CDR3 DNA is TGTGCCAGCAGTCTTACTGGAGGGACTCCTAAGCAGTTCTTC. The variable domain in full, completed from reference TRBV28 and TRBJ2-1, reads DVKVTQSSRYLVKRTGEKVFLECVQDMDHENMFWYRQDPGLGLRLIYFSYDVKMKEKGDIPEGYSVSREKKERFSLILESASTNQTSMYLCASSLTGGTPKQFFGPGTRLTVL.

The V call is TRBV13, the J call TRBJ1-2; D unresolved. Trimming cost V 4 bases and J 8 bases, with 14 bases left between them. The CDR3 covers 13 residues. Germline CDR1 is PRHDT and CDR2 is FYEKMQ (reference sequence). The CDR3 reads CASSSDRKSGYTF. For the CDR3, the DNA is TGTGCCAGCAGCTCCGACCGTAAAAGCGGCTACACCTTC.

CDR3 amino acids: CASSPRGLQMGWTF. The DNA for the CDR3 is TGTGCCAGCAGCCCCAGGGGGCTCCAGATGGGGTGGACCTTC. The chain joins TRBV6-5 to TRBJ1-2, with 8 bases fitting TRBD1. The CDR3 runs to 14 residues. The V gene's germline CDR1 is MNHEY and CDR2 SVGAGI. The ends lost 6 bases at V and 14 bases at J; junction bases unmatched: 17.

The gene calls are TRBV23-1 and TRBJ1-6; D gene unclear. TRBV23-1 carries the ORF label, with uncertain function. Trimming took 3 bases from V and 9 from J, leaving 12 bases between them. The CDR3 length is 14 residues. The CDR3 DNA sequence: TGCGCCAGCAGTCATGGCCGCGGAGGTTCACCCCTCCACTTT. This gives the protein CASSHGRGGSPLHF.

J is TRBJ2-2 and V is TRBV19, with 7 bases identical to TRBD1. Germline loops: CDR1 LNHDA, CDR2 SQIVND (reference sequence). The CDR3 loop spans 14 amino acids. The trim removed 6 bases at V and 1 base at J, leaving 2 bases unmatched. In DNA form, the CDR3 reads TGTGCCAGTAGGGCAGGGGGGAACACCGGGGAGCTGTTTTTT. Translation gives CASRAGGNTGELFF.

The chain is built from TRBV6-4 and TRBJ2-1; 7 bases map to TRBD2. The CDR3 spans 14 residues. Per germline, CDR1 MRHNA and CDR2 SNTAGT. V lost 0 bases and J lost 10; bases outside the gene matches: 6. The CDR3 region has the DNA TGTGCCAGCAGTGACTCCTGGGGGGAGGGGGAGCAGTTCTTC. As protein: CASSDSWGEGEQFF.

This rearrangement joins TRBV12-5 to TRBJ2-3, with no clear D. The germline CDR1 and CDR2 sequences are LGHNT and FRNRAP. CDR3 length equals 11 residues. V lost 1 base, J lost 6 bases, and 2 bases lay in between. The DNA for the CDR3 is TGTGCTAGTGGTTTGGAGGATACGCAGTATTTT. Its protein is CASGLEDTQYF.

This clone has more than one count but fewer than ten. The J gene is TRBJ2-7, the V gene TRBV2; D is ambiguous. V dropped 6 bases and J dropped 7 bases, with 13 bases sitting between them. Germline lookup yields CDR1 SNHLY and CDR2 FYNNEI. This CDR3 spans 12 amino acids. In nucleotides, the CDR3 is TGTGCCAGCAGCGGAACGCTCCCGGAGCAGTACTTC. This codes for CASSGTLPEQYF.

This chain uses TRBV5-1 with TRBJ1-4; D call uncertain. The CDR3 spans 12 residues. V gave up 3 bases and J gave up 4 bases, with 4 bases separating them. Germline values: CDR1 SGHRS, CDR2 YFSETQ. The CDR3 sequence: CASSSGNEKLFF. CDR3 DNA sequence: TGCGCCAGCAGCTCTGGTAATGAAAAACTGTTTTTT.

This rearrangement joins TRBV14 to TRBJ2-2; 9 bases agree with TRBD1. From germline, CDR1 is SGHDN and CDR2 FVKESK. CDR3 length equals 14 residues. Trimming took 4 bases from V and 6 from J; bases not matched to a gene: 3. The CDR3 nucleotides read TGTGCCAGCAGCCGACGGACAGGGGCCGGGGAGCTGTTTTTT. It yields the protein CASSRRTGAGELFF.